This section outlines one TCR beta chain sequence together with its context. These data are taken from a study of blood T cell repertoires in COVID-19. Across the study: Whether acute or convalescent, the COVID-19 samples came from the United States, Italy and Spain. T cells, B-cell-depleted T cells, or PBMCs provided the cDNA or gDNA that served as material.

Clones were sequenced by immunoSEQ multiplex PCR, and TCRdb holds only the in-frame ones, with some missing. The sample holds around 99,000 clones, approximately 81% seen once. The sample consisted of peripheral blood. The sequence came from a human donor in a cohort sampled during active COVID-19.

The CDR3 reads CASSPGLEGQGKQFF. The CDR3 region has the DNA TGTGCCAGCTCACCCGGACTAGAAGGACAAGGGAAGCAGTTCTTC. V is TRBV18 and J is TRBJ2-1; 7 bases are shared with TRBD2. Germline V CDR1 and CDR2: KGHSH, LQKENI. Losses at the gene ends were 3 bases for V and 11 bases for J; bases not matched to a gene: 13. The CDR3 is made up of 15 amino acids.